This T cell receptor beta chain was recorded in a study of a mutant IDH1 vaccine in newly diagnosed glioma. In the case of this clone: Antigen: not known.

The repertoire was sequenced with immunoSEQ multiplex PCR; TCRdb's copy has only in-frame clones and lacks some. This table holds about 60,000 clones, roughly 84% found once. The junction had 4 bases not matched to a gene; V was cut back by 0 bases and J by 4 bases. From germline, CDR1 is SGHRS and CDR2 YFSETQ. CDR3 length: 15 residues. The time point is: week 35, safety follow-up. A 20-mer mutant IDH1 peptide at 300 ug was injected subcutaneously with topical imiquimod. Sequenced here: PBMCs, sampled from a glioma patient whose treatment included an IDH1 peptide vaccine. The chain recombines TRBV5-1 with TRBJ1-5; 7 bases align to TRBD1. This receptor was obtained from a man in his thirties or forties with glioma. The CDR3 sequence is CASSLGDSGNQPQHF. As DNA, the CDR3 is TGCGCCAGCAGCTTGGGGGACAGTGGAAATCAGCCCCAGCATTTT.